Sequencing of this T cell receptor (beta chain) was carried out in a study of blood T cells in healthy people across ages. A sample-barcoded 5' primer and a J-beta primer mix were used in a second PCR of roughly 7 to 12 cycles. TCRdb fed the 5' RACE reads into MiXCR, producing one record per CDR3 protein. The sample lists 850,000 or so distinct CDR3 sequences, 29% occurring once. The ends were cut back, 8 bases at V and 2 bases at J, with 10 bases in the middle. In germline, CDR1 is SNHLY, CDR2 FYNNEI. This CDR3 comprises 12 residues. This clonotype was picked up a small number of times. Its matching antigen is unknown. Study-level points and caveats: In older individuals, TCR beta diversity per million T cells was lower, falling roughly linearly with age. The study found more naive CD4+ cells and higher diversity in long-lived than aged donors. Strong correlation existed between TCR beta diversity and naive T cell percentage.

This clonotype was sampled from a woman aged 80 or older in good health. The V call is TRBV2, the J call TRBJ2-7; possibly TRBD1 or TRBD2 for D (5 bases each). The sample was blood. CDR3 coding DNA: TGTGCCAGCCTACTAGGGGCCTACGAGCAGTACTTC. Translation gives CASLLGAYEQYF.